Sequencing of this T cell receptor beta chain was carried out in a study of human T cells and chemical hapten exposure. Looking at the study overall: A mostly female patient group had alopecia areata, totalis or universalis.

Overall study findings and caveats: Having alopecia, donors may respond immunologically unlike healthy people.

Indicated time point: pre-sensitization, week 0. The treatment is: therapeutic diphenylcyclopropenone sensitization with weekly scalp DPC. The donor pool consisted of alopecia patients aged 18 to 70 years, considered suitable for DPC. Trimming took 4 bases from V and 5 from J, leaving 16 bases between them. The CDR3 totals 15 residues. Germline CDR1 and CDR2: LGHDT and YNNKEL (reference sequence). As regards this clonotype: What it binds is not known.

TCRdb reanalysed the RACE reads using MiXCR and keeps one entry per CDR3 protein. The sample consists of 250,000 to 300,000 distinct CDR3 sequences, roughly 7.7% of them appearing once. Here the sequenced sample was whole blood, taken in connection with sensitization to the hapten diphenylcyclopropenone (DPC). This TCR derives from a man between 18 and 29 years old with alopecia areata. Some clones in this sample may be carry-over from other donors' samples. V usage is TRBV3-1 and J usage is TRBJ2-3; D unclear. CDR3 amino acids: CASSLRLLRLDTQYF. Here the CDR3 DNA reads TGTGCCAGCAGCCTCCGACTTCTCCGTCTAGATACGCAGTATTTT.